This paragraph covers one T cell receptor (beta chain) sequence. The antigen is undetermined. Produced via immunoSEQ multiplex PCR; TCRdb's table is partial and in-frame only. The sample shows over 55,000 clones, around 80% of them seen only once. The data are from a study of OX40 agonist ivuxolimab in advanced cancers. Study in general: Patients were dosed intravenously with ivuxolimab at 0.01 to 10 mg/kg every 2 weeks. Partial responses were seen in three patients, one with hepatocellular carcinoma and two with cutaneous melanoma. Checkpoint inhibitors had been given previously to approximately 41% of patients.

Broader study findings: CD4+ and CD8+ blood T cells expanded clonally by week 6 at 0.1 to 3.0 mg/kg.

The receptor was derived from an adult with an advanced solid tumor such as melanoma, head and neck, liver or kidney cancer. The sequences come from CD4+ or CD8+ T cells sorted from blood, collected in a trial of the OX40 agonist ivuxolimab.

CDR3: CASSIARGEDTQYF. In DNA, the CDR3 is TGTGCCAGTAGTATAGCCCGGGGGGAGGATACGCAGTATTTT. The chain links TRBV19 to TRBJ2-3, with 7 nucleotides matching TRBD2. This CDR3 is built from 14 residues. The V gene end was trimmed by 1 base and the J gene end by 6 bases; junction bases not matched to a gene: 4. Germline CDR1 is LNHDA and CDR2 is SQIVND (reference sequence). Using reference TRBV19 and TRBJ2-3 for the parts outside the CDR3, the full variable domain is DGGITQSPKYLFRKEGQNVTLSCEQNLNHDAMYWYRQDPGQGLRLIYYSQIVNDFQKGDIAEGYSVSREKKESFPLTVTSAQKNPTAFYLCASSIARGEDTQYFGPGTRLTVL.